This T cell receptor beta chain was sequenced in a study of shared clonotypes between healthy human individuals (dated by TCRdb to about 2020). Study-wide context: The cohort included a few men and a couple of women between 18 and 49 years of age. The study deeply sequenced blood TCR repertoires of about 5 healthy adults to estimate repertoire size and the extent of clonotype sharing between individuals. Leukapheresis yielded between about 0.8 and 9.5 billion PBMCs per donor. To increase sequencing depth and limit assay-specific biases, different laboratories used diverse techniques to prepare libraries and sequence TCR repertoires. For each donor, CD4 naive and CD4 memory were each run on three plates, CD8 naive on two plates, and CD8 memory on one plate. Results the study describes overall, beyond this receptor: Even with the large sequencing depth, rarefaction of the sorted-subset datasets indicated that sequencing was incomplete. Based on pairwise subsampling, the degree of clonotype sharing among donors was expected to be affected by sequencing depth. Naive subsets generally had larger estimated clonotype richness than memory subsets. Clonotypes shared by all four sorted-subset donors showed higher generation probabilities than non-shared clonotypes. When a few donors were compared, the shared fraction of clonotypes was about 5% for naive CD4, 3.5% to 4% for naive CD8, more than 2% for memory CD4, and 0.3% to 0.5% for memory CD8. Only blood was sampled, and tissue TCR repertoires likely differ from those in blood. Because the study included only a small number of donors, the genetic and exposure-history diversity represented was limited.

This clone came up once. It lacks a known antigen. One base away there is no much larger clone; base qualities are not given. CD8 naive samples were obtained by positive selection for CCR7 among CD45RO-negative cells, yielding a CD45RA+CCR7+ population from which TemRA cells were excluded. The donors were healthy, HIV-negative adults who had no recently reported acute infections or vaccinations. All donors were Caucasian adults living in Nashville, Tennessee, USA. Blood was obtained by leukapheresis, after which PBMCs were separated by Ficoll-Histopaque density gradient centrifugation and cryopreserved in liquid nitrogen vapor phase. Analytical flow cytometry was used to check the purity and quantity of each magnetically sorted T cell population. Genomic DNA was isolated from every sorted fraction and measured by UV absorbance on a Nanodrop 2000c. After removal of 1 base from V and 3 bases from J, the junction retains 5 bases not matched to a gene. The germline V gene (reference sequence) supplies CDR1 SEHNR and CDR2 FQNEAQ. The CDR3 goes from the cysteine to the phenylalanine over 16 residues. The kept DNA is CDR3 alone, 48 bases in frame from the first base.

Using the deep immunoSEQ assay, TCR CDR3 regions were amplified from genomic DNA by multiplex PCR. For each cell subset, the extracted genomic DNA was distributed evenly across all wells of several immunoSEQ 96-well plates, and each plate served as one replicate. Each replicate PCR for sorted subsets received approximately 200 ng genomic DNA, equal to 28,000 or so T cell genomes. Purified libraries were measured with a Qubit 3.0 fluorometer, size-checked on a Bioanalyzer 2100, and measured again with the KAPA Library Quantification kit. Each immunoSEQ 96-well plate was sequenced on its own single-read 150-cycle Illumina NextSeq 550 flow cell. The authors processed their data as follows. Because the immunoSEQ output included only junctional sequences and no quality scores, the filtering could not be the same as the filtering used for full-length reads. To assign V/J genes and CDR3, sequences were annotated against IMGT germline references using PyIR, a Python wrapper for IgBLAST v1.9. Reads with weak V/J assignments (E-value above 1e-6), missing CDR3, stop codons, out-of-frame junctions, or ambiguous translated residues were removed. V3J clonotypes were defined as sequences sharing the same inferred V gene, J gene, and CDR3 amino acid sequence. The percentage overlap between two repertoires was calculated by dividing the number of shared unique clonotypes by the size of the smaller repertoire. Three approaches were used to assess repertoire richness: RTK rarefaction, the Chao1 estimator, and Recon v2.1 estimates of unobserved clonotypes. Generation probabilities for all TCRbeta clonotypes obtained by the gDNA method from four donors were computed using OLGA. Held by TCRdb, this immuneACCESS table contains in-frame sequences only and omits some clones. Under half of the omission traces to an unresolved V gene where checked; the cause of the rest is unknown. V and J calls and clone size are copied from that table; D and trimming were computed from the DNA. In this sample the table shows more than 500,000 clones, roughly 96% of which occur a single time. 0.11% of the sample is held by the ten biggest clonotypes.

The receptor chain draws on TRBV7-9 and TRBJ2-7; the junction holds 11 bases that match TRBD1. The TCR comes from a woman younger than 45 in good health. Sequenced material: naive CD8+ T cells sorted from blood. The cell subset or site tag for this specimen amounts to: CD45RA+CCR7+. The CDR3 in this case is CASSLGTGGLYYEQYF. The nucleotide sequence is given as TGTGCCAGCAGCTTAGGGACAGGGGGCCTCTACTACGAGCAGTACTTC.